These 12 T cell receptor beta chains were sequenced from one sample in a study of OX40 agonist ivuxolimab in advanced cancers. Here immunoSEQ multiplex PCR was the method, and the copy in TCRdb shows in-frame clones only, minus some. Here the sample spans 100,000 to 110,000 clones, 70% to 90% being singletons. The sample consisted of CD4+ or CD8+ T cells sorted from blood, taken in a trial of the OX40 agonist ivuxolimab. The receptors were gathered from an adult with an advanced solid tumor such as melanoma, head and neck, liver or kidney cancer.

The genes are TRBV29-1 and TRBJ2-7, with TRBD2 matching 10 bases. Germline V gene data show CDR1 as SQVTM and CDR2 as ANQGSEA. The CDR3 runs to 13 residues. V was pared by 5 bases and J by 4 bases, with 5 bases of the junction left unmatched. This chain's CDR3 is CSVNSGGSYEQYF. The CDR3 DNA reads TGCAGCGTTAATAGCGGGGGGAGTTACGAGCAGTACTTC.

J is TRBJ1-2 and V is TRBV7-8, with D tentatively TRBD1 (6 bases). Trimming took 0 bases from V and 2 from J, leaving 10 bases between them. The CDR3 is made up of 15 amino acids. The germline V gene has CDR1 SGHVS and CDR2 FQNEAQ. CDR3 bases: TGTGCCAGCAGCTTAGCTGAGACAGGCAACTATGGCTACACCTTC. As protein: CASSLAETGNYGYTF.

This chain links TRBV5-1 with TRBJ2-7; D is possibly TRBD1 or TRBD2 (5 bases each). From germline, CDR1 is SGHRS and CDR2 YFSETQ. V lost 4 bases and J lost 3, with 20 bases in between. This CDR3 spans 16 amino acids. The CDR3 DNA follows: TGCGCCAGCAGCCTGGGGGTCGGGCTGGGGTTCTACGAGCAGTACTTC. Translation gives CASSLGVGLGFYEQYF.

This clone was seen only once. The J gene is TRBJ2-5, the V gene TRBV5-1; 7 bases line up with TRBD1. Unmatched junction bases numbered 9, after V lost 1 base and J lost 3 bases. The CDR3 covers 16 residues. Germline-derived CDR1 and CDR2 are SGHRS and YFSETQ. CDR3 in amino acids: CASSLFGTVPEETQYF. The CDR3 DNA reads as TGCGCCAGCAGCTTGTTCGGGACAGTGCCAGAAGAGACCCAGTACTTC. The complete variable domain, with remaining parts taken from reference TRBV5-1 and TRBJ2-5, reads KAGVTQTPRYLIKTRGQQVTLSCSPISGHRSVSWYQQTPGQGLQFLFEYFSETQRNKGNFPGRFSGRQFSNSRSEMNVSTLELGDSALYLCASSLFGTVPEETQYFGPGTRLLVL.

V is TRBV5-1 and J is TRBJ2-3; 16 nucleotides line up with TRBD2. Germline CDR1 reads SGHRS; CDR2 reads YFSETQ. The CDR3 runs 17 residues. With 4 bases clipped from V and 5 bases from J, the junction kept 7 bases outside the gene matches. CDR3 in DNA: TGCGCCAGCAGCATTGGGACTAGCGGGAGGGCGGGAGATACGCAGTATTTT. Protein: CASSIGTSGRAGDTQYF.

This clone was detected once. The chain has TRBV30 and TRBJ2-5, with D perhaps TRBD1 (6 bases). The assigned J gene may be wrong: the sequence end matches TRBJ2-7 better. Germline V gene sequence: CDR1 GTSNPN, CDR2 SVGIG (reference sequence). The CDR3 spans 15 residues. In DNA, the CDR3 is TGTGCCTGGAGTAAGGCGGCAGGGGTTGTGAACGAGCAGTACTTC. Translating gives CAWSKAAGVVNEQYF.

As to this clone: This sample also contains other DNA sequences that code for the same CDR3. The V and J genes are TRBV29-1 and TRBJ1-1; no clear D. The CDR3 has 10 residues. Germline-derived CDR1 and CDR2 are SQVTM and ANQGSEA. Trimming cost V 7 bases and J 0 bases, with 3 bases left between them. CDR3 region: CSALNTEAFF. CDR3 DNA: TGCAGCGCATTGAACACTGAAGCTTTCTTT.

The chain links TRBV11-3 to TRBJ2-3; tentatively, D is TRBD1 (6 bases). Trimming pared 0 bases from V and 7 bases from J, leaving 8 bases between. Germline lookup yields CDR1 SGHNT and CDR2 YENEEA. The CDR3 has 13 amino acids. The CDR3 DNA reads TGTGCCAGCAGCTTAGATGGGACAAATACGCAGTATTTT. This sequence encodes CASSLDGTNTQYF.

Only one count was recorded for this clone. V usage is TRBV30 and J usage is TRBJ1-4; the D is unclear. The CDR3 loop spans 15 amino acids. V dropped 0 bases and J dropped 3 bases, with 11 bases sitting between them. CDR1 and CDR2 from the germline V gene are GTSNPN and SVGIG (reference sequence). CDR3 in amino acids: CAWSVGWTPNEKLFF. The CDR3 DNA follows: TGTGCCTGGAGTGTGGGGTGGACCCCTAATGAAAAACTGTTTTTT.

CDR3 in DNA: TGTGCCAGCCTCAGACAGGGAGGGTCCCACGAGCAGTACTTC. Translated, it gives CASLRQGGSHEQYF. V and J are TRBV28 and TRBJ2-7; D is possibly TRBD1 or TRBD2 (7 bases each). V shed 8 bases and J shed 5 bases, with 19 bases lying between them. Germline CDR1 is MDHEN and CDR2 is SYDVKM. The CDR3 extends over 14 amino acids.

The chain links TRBV28 to TRBJ1-2; 7 nucleotides line up with TRBD1. The CDR3 runs 13 residues. The V gene's germline CDR1 is MDHEN and CDR2 SYDVKM. V dropped 3 bases and J dropped 5; count of bases not matched to a gene: 3. CDR3 in DNA: TGTGCCAGCAGTTTCGGGACAGATTATGGCTACACCTTC. The encoded protein is CASSFGTDYGYTF.

This chain connects TRBV5-4 to TRBJ2-1; 12 nucleotides match TRBD2. This CDR3 has 14 amino acids. CDR1 is SGHNT, CDR2 YYREEE, per germline (reference sequence). J gave up 12 bases and V 0 bases, and 4 bases lay outside the gene matches. The CDR3 spells CASSLALAGGRQFF. CDR3 sequence (DNA): TGTGCCAGCAGCTTGGCACTAGCGGGGGGTCGGCAGTTCTTC. The full variable domain, its missing parts supplied by reference TRBV5-4 and TRBJ2-1, is ETGVTQSPTHLIKTRGQQVTLRCSSQSGHNTVSWYQQALGQGPQFIFQYYREEENGRGNFPPRFSGLQFPNYSSELNVNALELDDSALYLCASSLALAGGRQFFGPGTRLTVL.